A selection of T cell receptor beta chains follows, all from one sample in a study of type 1 regulatory T cells. MiXCR, run by TCRdb on the reads, gives a single entry per CDR3 protein. The table includes some 100,000 distinct CDR3 sequences, about a third detected once. The sample taken for sequencing was CD4+ T cells, either the whole sample or a sorted fraction (not recorded which). The source is a human donor in good health. The CDR3 runs from the conserved cysteine through the conserved F or W. D genes are given only for firm matches. Size is omitted from some rows. Given values are once, few, many or a class for expanded clones.

TRBJ1-2 | TRBD1 | few | TRBV20-1 | TGCAGTGCTAGCAGGGGGCAGAGCTATGGCTACACCTTC | CSASRGQSYGYTF
TRBJ2-5 | . | . | TRBV4-2 | TGTGCCAGCAGCCAAGAGGGACCCAGACGAGAGACCCAGTACTTC | CASSQEGPRRETQYF
TRBJ2-3 | . | . | TRBV19 | TGTGCCAGTAGCCTTACCACAGGGCCCGATACGCAGTATTTT | CASSLTTGPDTQYF
TRBJ2-6 | . | . | TRBV4-3 | TGCGCCAGCAGCCACGCTTCAGGGATCTCTGGGGCCAACGTCCTGACTTTC | CASSHASGISGANVLTF
TRBJ1-1 | TRBD1 | few | TRBV5-1 | TGCGCCAGCAGCTTGGAGGCAGGGGGCGAAACTGAAGCTTTCTTT | CASSLEAGGETEAFF
TRBJ1-3 | . | . | TRBV18 | TGTGCCAGCTCACAACTCCCCATAAGCTCTGGAAACACCATATATTTT | CASSQLPISSGNTIYF
TRBJ2-1 | . | . | TRBV19 | TGTGCCAGTCAGTCGGCGGGGAGCTACAATGAGCAGTTCTTC | CASQSAGSYNEQFF
TRBJ2-2 | . | . | TRBV24-1 | TGTGCCACCAGTGTTGTAGGGGTGGGCACCGGGGAGCTGTTTTTT | CATSVVGVGTGELFF
TRBJ2-5 | . | few | TRBV6-2/TRBV6-3 | TGTGCCAGCAGCGTATCTGAGGAGACCCAGTACTTC | CASSVSEETQYF
TRBJ2-1 | TRBD2 | . | TRBV19 | TGTGCCAGTAGTACGATAGCGGGAAGCAATGAGCAGTTCTTC | CASSTIAGSNEQFF
TRBJ2-1 | TRBD1 | . | TRBV24-1 | TGTGCCACCAGTGACCCGGGGACAGGACGCAATGAGCAGTTCTTC | CATSDPGTGRNEQFF
TRBJ1-5 | . | many | TRBV20-1 | TGCAGTGCTAGAGGGTTGGGGGGAAATCAGCCCCAGCATTTT | CSARGLGGNQPQHF
TRBJ1-2 | . | few | TRBV20-1 | TGCAGTGCTAGTTCCGGGACCCGGCTCCTCGCCGGCTACACCTTC | CSASSGTRLLAGYTF
TRBJ2-1 | . | . | TRBV19 | TGTGCCAGTAGAGACCGGGGGGCCAGCAATGAGCAGTTCTTC | CASRDRGASNEQFF
TRBJ2-7 | . | few | TRBV2 | TGTGCCAGCAGCCCGGGTCGGGTGGGCGAGCAGTACTTC | CASSPGRVGEQYF
TRBJ2-1 | . | many | TRBV24-1 | TGTGCCACCAGTGAACCTTCCCCGGGCCACAATGAGCAGTTCTTC | CATSEPSPGHNEQFF
TRBJ2-3 | . | . | TRBV7-2 | TGTGCCAGCAGTAGACAGGCAAGCACAGATACGCAGTATTTT | CASSRQASTDTQYF
TRBJ2-3 | TRBD1 | few | TRBV7-8 | TGTGCCAGCAGCTTACAGGGGACAGGGCGGGCAGATACGCAGTATTTT | CASSLQGTGRADTQYF
TRBJ2-1 | . | . | TRBV29-1 | TGCAGCGTGGGACACGACGGTGGTGAGCAGTTCTTC | CSVGHDGGEQFF
TRBJ2-7 | . | . | TRBV5-1 | TGCGCCAGCAGGGACCGCGCGGGGTACGAGCAGTACTTC | CASRDRAGYEQYF
TRBJ1-5 | TRBD1 | . | TRBV5-1 | TGCGCCAGCACGCCCAGGGGGCGAAGAAATCAGCCCCAGCATTTT | CASTPRGRRNQPQHF
TRBJ2-7 | TRBD1 | . | TRBV19 | TGTGCCAGTAGTGCCTGGGACAGGGCCAACGAGCAGTACTTC | CASSAWDRANEQYF
TRBJ2-7 | . | few | TRBV10-1 | TGCGCCAGCAGTGAGGGCAGGGGATCCTACGAGCAGTACTTC | CASSEGRGSYEQYF
TRBJ2-3 | . | few | TRBV10-3 | TGTGCCATCAGAGAGTCCACTGGCTCACTCGGTGCAGATACGCAGTATTTT | CAIRESTGSLGADTQYF
TRBJ1-5 | . | . | TRBV4-1 | TGCGCCAGCAGCCAAGATTCAGGCACGAATCAGCCCCAGCATTTT | CASSQDSGTNQPQHF
TRBJ1-6 | . | few | TRBV5-1 | TGCGCCAGCAGCTTGGGACAGGAGAATTCACCCCTCCACTTT | CASSLGQENSPLHF